This paragraph reports one T cell receptor (beta chain). CDR1 and CDR2 from the germline V gene are SGHAT and FQNNGV. The V gene end was trimmed by 5 bases and the J gene end by 0 bases; junction bases not matched to a gene: 6. This CDR3 has 15 amino acids. Method: immunoSEQ multiplex PCR; TCRdb's copy keeps in-frame clones and lacks some. The sample yields 600,000 to 900,000 clones, approximately 85% seen once. This sample is drawn from a study of shared T cell receptors in the human thymus. These data were also reused for a study on human thymus T cells.

Sequencing was done on a sample of thymocytes. The V gene is TRBV11-2, the J gene TRBJ2-7; 8 positions agree with TRBD2. The source is a girl under three years old with a congenital heart defect. In DNA form, the CDR3 reads TGTGCCAGCAGCCCAAACGGGGGGGCCTCCTACGAGCAGTACTTC. It specifies CASSPNGGASYEQYF.